This TCR beta chain stems from a study of blood T cells in healthy people across ages. Germline loops: CDR1 KGHSH, CDR2 LQKENI. V lost 6 bases, J lost 6 bases, and 11 bases lay in between. The CDR3 totals 13 residues. Concerning this clonotype itself: Its target is not known.

Regarding the study as a whole: A roughly linear fall in TCR beta diversity per million T cells was seen with increasing age.

A J-beta primer mix and a sample-barcoded 5' primer were used in a second PCR of roughly 6 to 11 cycles. Unique molecular identifiers of 12 random nucleotides labeled each cDNA. TCRdb redid the calling of the 5' RACE reads with MiXCR, one entry per CDR3 protein. The sample lists about 780,000 distinct CDR3 sequences; about 42% were seen once. Donors were systemically healthy Caucasian individuals from Russia aged roughly 6 to 100 years. The source of this sequence is a man older than 75 in good health. Sequences were obtained from blood. This chain joins TRBV18 and TRBJ1-4, with D perhaps matching TRBD1 (6 bases). The CDR3 here is CASSQGLDEKLFF. CDR3 nucleotide sequence: TGTGCCAGCTCGCAGGGGCTCGATGAAAAACTGTTTTTT. Full variable domain (remainder filled in from reference TRBV18 and TRBJ1-4): NAGVMQNPRHLVRRRGQEARLRCSPMKGHSHVYWYRQLPEEGLKFMVYLQKENIIDESGMPKERFSAEFPKEGPSILRIQQVVRGDSAAYFCASSQGLDEKLFFGSGTQLSVL.